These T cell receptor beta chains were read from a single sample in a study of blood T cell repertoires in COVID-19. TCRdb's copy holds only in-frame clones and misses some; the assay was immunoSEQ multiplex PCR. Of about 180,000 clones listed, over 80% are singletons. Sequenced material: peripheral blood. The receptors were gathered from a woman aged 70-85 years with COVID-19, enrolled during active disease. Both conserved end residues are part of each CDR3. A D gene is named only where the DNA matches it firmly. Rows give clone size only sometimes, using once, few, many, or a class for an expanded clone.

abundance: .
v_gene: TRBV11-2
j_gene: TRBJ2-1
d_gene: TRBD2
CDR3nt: TGTGCCAGCAGCCCTTCTAGCGGGAGTAAGCAGTTCTTC
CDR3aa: CASSPSSGSKQFF

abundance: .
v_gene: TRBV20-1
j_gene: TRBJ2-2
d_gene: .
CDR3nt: TGCAGTGCTAGTCTTCGCGGCACCGGGGAGCTGTTTTTT
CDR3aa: CSASLRGTGELFF

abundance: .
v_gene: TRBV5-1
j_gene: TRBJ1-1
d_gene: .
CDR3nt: TGCGCCAGCAGCTTGGGAGAGAACACTGAAGCTTTCTTT
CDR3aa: CASSLGENTEAFF

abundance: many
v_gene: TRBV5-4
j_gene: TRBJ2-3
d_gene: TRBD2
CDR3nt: TGTGCCAGCAGCGAGAGGGCGGGAGCGGCAGATACGCAGTATTTT
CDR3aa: CASSERAGAADTQYF

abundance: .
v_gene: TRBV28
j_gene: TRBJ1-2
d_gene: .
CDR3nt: TGTGCCAGCAGTGGCGGGGGAGCTAACTATGGCTACACCTTC
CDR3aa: CASSGGGANYGYTF

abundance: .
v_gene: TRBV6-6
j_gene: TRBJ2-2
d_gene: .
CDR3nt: TGTGCCGAAGCAACAGGGAGAGGGGACGGGGAGCTGTTTTTT
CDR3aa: CAEATGRGDGELFF

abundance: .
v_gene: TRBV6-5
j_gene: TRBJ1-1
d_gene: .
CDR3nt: TGTGCCAGCACCAAGACACCGAACACTGAAGCTTTCTTT
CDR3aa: CASTKTPNTEAFF

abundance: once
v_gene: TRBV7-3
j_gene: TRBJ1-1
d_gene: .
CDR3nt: TGTGCCAGCAGCTTTTCTACCCGCGGGGACACTGAAGCTTTCTTT
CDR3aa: CASSFSTRGDTEAFF

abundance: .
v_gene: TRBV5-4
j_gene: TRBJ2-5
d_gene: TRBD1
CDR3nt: TGTGCCAGCAGCCTGGGACAGGTTCAAGAGACCCAGTACTTC
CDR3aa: CASSLGQVQETQYF

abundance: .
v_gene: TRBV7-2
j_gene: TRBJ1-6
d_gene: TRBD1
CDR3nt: TGTGCCAGCAGTTTCGGGACAGGGGGATTGGGTTCACCCCTCCACTTT
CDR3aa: CASSFGTGGLGSPLHF

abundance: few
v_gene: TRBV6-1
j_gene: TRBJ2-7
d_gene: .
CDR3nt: TGTGCCAGCAGTGCTGGACTGGGTGGGGGCCCAACTTCCTACGAGCAGTACTTC
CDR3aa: CASSAGLGGGPTSYEQYF

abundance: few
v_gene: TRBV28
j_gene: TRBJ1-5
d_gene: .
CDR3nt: TGTGCCAGCAGTTTGTATCCAGGGATGGGCAATCAGCCCCAGCATTTT
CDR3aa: CASSLYPGMGNQPQHF

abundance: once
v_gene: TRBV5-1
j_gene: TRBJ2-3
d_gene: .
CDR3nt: TGCGCCAGCAGCTTGGGGGACTCCCATTGGGGTGATACGCAGTATTTT
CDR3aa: CASSLGDSHWGDTQYF

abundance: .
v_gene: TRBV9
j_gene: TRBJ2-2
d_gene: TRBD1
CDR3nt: TGTGCCAGCAGCGTAAGGACAGGGGTTACCGGGGAGCTGTTTTTT
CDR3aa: CASSVRTGVTGELFF

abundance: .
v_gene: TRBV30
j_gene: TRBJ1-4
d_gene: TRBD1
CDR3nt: TGTGCCTGGAGTGTCGAGACAGGGACTGAAAAACTGTTTTTT
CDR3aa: CAWSVETGTEKLFF

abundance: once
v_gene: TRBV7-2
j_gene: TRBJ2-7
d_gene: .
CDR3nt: TGTGCCAGCAGCTTAGTGATCAGGGGATACGAGCAGTACTTC
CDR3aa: CASSLVIRGYEQYF

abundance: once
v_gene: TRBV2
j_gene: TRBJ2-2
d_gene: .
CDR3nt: TGTGCCAGCAGGGAGGACTCTAACACCGGGGAGCTGTTTTTT
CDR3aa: CASREDSNTGELFF

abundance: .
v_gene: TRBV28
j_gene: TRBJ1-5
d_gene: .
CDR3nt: TGTGCCAGCAGTCCTCGGACAAGGAATCAGCCCCAGCATTTT
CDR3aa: CASSPRTRNQPQHF

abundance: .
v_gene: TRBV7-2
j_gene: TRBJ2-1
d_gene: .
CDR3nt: TGTGCCAGCAGCTTACTACAGATTAATGAGCAGTTCTTC
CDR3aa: CASSLLQINEQFF

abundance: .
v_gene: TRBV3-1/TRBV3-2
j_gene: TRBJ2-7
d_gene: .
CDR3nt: TGTGCCAGCAGCCAAGTGCTAGCGCGGGACGAGCAGTACTTC
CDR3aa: CASSQVLARDEQYF

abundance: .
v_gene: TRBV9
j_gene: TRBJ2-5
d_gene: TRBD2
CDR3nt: TGTGCCAGCAGCGCCCTAGGAGGCATGGGTAGCGGGAGCCTAGAGACCCAGTACTTC
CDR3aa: CASSALGGMGSGSLETQYF

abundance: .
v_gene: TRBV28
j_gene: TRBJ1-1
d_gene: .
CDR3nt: TGTGCCAGCAGTCCTTCTCCTCGTGAAGCTTTCTTT
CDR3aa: CASSPSPREAFF

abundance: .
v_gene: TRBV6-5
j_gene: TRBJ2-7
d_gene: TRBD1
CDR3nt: TGTGCCAGCAGGGGGACAGGGACTGGCTACGAGCAGTACTTC
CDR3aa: CASRGTGTGYEQYF

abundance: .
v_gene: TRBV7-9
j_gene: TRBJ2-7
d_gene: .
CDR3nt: TGTGCCAGCAGCGACCAGGGTCTAGGGCAGTACTTC
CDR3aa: CASSDQGLGQYF

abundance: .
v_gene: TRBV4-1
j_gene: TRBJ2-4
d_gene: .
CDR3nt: TGCGCCAGCAGCCCCCCCACTCAAAACATTCAGTACTTC
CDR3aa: CASSPPTQNIQYF

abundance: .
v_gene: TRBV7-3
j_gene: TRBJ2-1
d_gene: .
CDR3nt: TGTGCCAGCAGCCCTAAGACAGGTGCTAATGAGCAGTTCTTC
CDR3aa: CASSPKTGANEQFF

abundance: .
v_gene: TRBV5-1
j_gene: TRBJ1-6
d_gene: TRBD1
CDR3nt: TGCGCCAGCAGCCCCACGGGACAGGGTAATTCACCCCTCCACTTT
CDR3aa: CASSPTGQGNSPLHF

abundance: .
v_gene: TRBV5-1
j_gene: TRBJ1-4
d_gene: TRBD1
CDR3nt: TGCGCCAGCAGCGTGGAACCGGGACAGGGGAATGAAAAACTGTTTTTT
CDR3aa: CASSVEPGQGNEKLFF

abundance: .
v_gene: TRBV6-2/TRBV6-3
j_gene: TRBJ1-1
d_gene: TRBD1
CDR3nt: TGTGCCAGCAGTTACGGACAGGGGGCTTTCTTT
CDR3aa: CASSYGQGAFF

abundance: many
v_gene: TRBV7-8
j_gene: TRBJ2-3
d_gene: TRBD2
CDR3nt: TGTGCCAGCAGCTACCGGGCGGGAGCTACGGCAGATACGCAGTATTTT
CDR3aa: CASSYRAGATADTQYF

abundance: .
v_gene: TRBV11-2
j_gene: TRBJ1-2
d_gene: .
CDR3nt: TGTGCCAGCAGCGAAGGGTCAGGGGTTGGCTACACCTTC
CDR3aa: CASSEGSGVGYTF

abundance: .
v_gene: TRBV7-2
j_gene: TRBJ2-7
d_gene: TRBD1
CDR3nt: TGTGCCAGCAGCTTAAGGGACAACAGGGGGCCCTACGAGCAGTACTTC
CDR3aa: CASSLRDNRGPYEQYF

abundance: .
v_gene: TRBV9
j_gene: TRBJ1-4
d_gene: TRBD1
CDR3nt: TGTGCCAGCAGCTTCGGACAGGGCGATGAAAAACTGTTTTTT
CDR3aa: CASSFGQGDEKLFF

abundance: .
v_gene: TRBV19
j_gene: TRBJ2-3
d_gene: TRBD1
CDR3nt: TGTGCCAGTAGTATTGGGCCGGGACAGATCACAGATACGCAGTATTTT
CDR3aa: CASSIGPGQITDTQYF

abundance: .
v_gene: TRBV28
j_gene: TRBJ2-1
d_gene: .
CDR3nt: TGTGCCAGCAGTTCCTTAATCTATGAGCAGTTCTTC
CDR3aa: CASSSLIYEQFF